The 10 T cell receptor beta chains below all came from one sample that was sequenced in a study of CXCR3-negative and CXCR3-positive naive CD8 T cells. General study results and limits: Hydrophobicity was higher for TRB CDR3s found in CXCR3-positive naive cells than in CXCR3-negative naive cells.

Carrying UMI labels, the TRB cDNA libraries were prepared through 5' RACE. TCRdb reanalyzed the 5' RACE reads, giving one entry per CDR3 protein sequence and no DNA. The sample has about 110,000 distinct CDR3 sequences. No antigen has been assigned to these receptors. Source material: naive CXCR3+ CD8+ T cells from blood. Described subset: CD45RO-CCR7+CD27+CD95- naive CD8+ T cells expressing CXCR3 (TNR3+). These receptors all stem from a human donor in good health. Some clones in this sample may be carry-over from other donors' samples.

CDR3 amino acids: CASSATPSLGGFSYEQYF. V and J are TRBV9 and TRBJ2-7; TCRdb's D call, TRBD1, is unchecked because there is no DNA. In germline, CDR1 is SGDLS, CDR2 YYNGEE. The CDR3 is 18 residues long. Variable domain in full (rest from reference TRBV9 and TRBJ2-7): DSGVTQTPKHLITATGQRVTLRCSPRSGDLSVYWYQQSLDQGLQFLIQYYNGEERAKGNILERFSAQQFPDLHSELNLSSLELGDSALYFCASSATPSLGGFSYEQYFGPGTRLTVT.

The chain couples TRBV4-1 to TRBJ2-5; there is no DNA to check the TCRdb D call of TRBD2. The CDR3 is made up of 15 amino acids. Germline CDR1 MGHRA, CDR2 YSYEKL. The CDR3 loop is CASSQVSASYNEQFF.

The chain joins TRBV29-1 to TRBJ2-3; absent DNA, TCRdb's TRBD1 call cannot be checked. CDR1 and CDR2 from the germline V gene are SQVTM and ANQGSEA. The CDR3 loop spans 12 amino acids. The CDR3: CSLNVDGGRQYF.

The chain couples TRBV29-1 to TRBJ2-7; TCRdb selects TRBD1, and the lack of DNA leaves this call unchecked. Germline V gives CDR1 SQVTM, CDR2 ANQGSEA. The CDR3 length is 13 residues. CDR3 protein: CSALTGAVYEQYF.

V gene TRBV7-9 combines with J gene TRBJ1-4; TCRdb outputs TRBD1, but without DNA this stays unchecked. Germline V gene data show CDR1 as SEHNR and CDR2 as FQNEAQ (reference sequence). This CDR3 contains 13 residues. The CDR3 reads CASTGPGWEKLFF. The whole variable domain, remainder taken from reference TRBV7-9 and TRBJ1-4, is DTGVSQNPRHKITKRGQNVTFRCDPISEHNRLYWYRQTLGQGPEFLTYFQNEAQLEKSRLLSDRFSAERPKGSFSTLEIQRTEQGDSAMYLCASTGPGWEKLFFGSGTQLSVL.

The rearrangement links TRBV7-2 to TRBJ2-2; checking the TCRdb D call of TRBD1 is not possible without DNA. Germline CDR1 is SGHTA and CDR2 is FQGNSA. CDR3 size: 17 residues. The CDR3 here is CASSLAGRVTNTGELFF.

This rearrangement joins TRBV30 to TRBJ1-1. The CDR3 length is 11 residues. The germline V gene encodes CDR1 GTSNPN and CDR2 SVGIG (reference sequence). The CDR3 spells CAWSKGTEAFF.

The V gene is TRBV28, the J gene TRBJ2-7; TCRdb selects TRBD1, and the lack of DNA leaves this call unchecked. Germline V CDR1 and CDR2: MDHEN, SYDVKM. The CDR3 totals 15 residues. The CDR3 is CASSFRPPTPYEQYF.

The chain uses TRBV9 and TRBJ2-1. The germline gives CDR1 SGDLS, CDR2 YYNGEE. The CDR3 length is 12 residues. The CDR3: CASSVAENEQFF. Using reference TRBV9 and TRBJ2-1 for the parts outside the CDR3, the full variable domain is DSGVTQTPKHLITATGQRVTLRCSPRSGDLSVYWYQQSLDQGLQFLIQYYNGEERAKGNILERFSAQQFPDLHSELNLSSLELGDSALYFCASSVAENEQFFGPGTRLTVL.

This CDR3 reads CASSVGASASYEQYF. This rearrangement joins TRBV9 to TRBJ2-7; the D call of TRBD2 rests on TCRdb alone, since no DNA is present to check it. This CDR3 contains 15 residues. Germline V gene sequence: CDR1 SGDLS, CDR2 YYNGEE.